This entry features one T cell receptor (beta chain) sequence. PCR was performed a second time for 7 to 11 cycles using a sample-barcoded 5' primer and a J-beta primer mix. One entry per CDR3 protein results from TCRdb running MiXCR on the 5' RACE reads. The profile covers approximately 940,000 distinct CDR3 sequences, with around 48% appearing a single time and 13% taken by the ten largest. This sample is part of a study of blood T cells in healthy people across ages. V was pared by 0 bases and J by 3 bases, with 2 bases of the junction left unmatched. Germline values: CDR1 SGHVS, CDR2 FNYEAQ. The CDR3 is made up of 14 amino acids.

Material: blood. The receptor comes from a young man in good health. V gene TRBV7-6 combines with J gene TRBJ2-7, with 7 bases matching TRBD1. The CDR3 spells CASSLADRIYEQYF. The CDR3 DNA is TGTGCCAGCAGCTTAGCGGACAGGATCTACGAGCAGTACTTC.